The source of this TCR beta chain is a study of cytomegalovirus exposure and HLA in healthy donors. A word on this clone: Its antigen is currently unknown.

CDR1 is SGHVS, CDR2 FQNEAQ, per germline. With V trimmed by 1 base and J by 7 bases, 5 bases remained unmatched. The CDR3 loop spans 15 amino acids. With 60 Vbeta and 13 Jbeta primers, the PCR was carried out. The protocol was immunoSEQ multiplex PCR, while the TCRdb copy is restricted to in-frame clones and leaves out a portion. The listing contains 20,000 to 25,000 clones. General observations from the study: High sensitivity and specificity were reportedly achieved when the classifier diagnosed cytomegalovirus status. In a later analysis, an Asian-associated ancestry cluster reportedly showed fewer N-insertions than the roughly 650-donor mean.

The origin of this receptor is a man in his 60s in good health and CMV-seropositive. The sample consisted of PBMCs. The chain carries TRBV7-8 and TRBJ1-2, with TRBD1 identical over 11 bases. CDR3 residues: CASSLDGQGASGYTF. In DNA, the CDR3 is TGTGCCAGCAGCTTAGACGGACAGGGGGCCTCTGGCTACACCTTC.